This T cell receptor (beta chain) originates from a study of patients and donors after allogeneic stem cell transplantation. Each CDR3 protein gets one entry after TCRdb re-called the RT-PCR reads with MiXCR. The sample has about 410,000 distinct CDR3 sequences, approximately 16% seen once. Per the germline V gene, CDR1 is MGHDK and CDR2 is SYGVNS. V lost 3 bases and J 0 bases, leaving 7 bases between the germline ends. The CDR3 is 14 amino acids. This sequence originates from a human donor who was either an allogeneic HSCT recipient or a stem cell or donor lymphocyte infusion donor (not recorded which). It is not recorded whose cells these are; they may come from a transplant donor. Sequenced: blood, either unsorted or a sorted T cell fraction (not recorded which). J is TRBJ2-3 and V is TRBV25-1, with unresolved D. CDR3 DNA sequence: TGTGCCAGCAGTGACCCCACTAGCACAGATACGCAGTATTTT. Residues: CASSDPTSTDTQYF.